In its sample, the clone carrying this T cell receptor beta chain was seen a few times. Its specificity is unknown. V was cut by 0 bases and J by 4 bases, with 22 bases left in between. The germline gives CDR1 ENHRY, CDR2 SYGVKD. This CDR3 has 18 residues. Time point specified: sample taken at primary tumor resection. TCRs were sequenced from unsorted whole RNA of tumor, nontumor lung or PBMC. TCRdb analysed the 5' RACE reads with MiXCR anew, one entry per CDR3 protein. The table includes some 10,000 distinct CDR3 sequences, about 5% detected once. The data were obtained in a study of spatial heterogeneity in lung cancer. Study as a whole: Mean representation of each unique TCR and UMI combination in the raw reads exceeded 8.5 occurrences. The study's findings and limits: Tumoral mutation counts were tracked by counts of expanded intratumoral alpha and beta TCRs.

The sample consisted of lung tumor tissue, taken at surgery. This sequence joins TRBV10-3 and TRBJ2-7; a weak D match, TRBD2 (6 bases). This receptor was obtained from a female donor with early-stage non-small cell lung cancer. The CDR3 sequence is CAISESGGRARGFYEQYF. The CDR3, as DNA: TGTGCCATCAGTGAGTCGGGAGGTAGGGCGCGGGGATTTTACGAGCAGTACTTC.